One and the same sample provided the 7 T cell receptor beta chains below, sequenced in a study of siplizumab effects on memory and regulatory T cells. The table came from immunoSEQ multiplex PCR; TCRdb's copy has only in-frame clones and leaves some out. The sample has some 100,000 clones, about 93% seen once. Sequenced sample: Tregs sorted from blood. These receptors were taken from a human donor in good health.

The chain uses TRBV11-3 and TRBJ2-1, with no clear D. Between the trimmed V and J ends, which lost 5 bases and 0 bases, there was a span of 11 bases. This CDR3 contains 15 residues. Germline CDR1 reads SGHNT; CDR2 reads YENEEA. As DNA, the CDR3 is TGTGCCAGCAGCCCCTCTTTTAGCTCCTACAATGAGCAGTTCTTC. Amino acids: CASSPSFSSYNEQFF.

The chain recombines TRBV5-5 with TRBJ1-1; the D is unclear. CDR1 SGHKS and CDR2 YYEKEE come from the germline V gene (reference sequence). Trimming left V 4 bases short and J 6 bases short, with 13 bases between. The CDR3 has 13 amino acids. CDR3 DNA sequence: TGTGCCAGCAGCCCCCTATTTAAGTCTGAAGCTTTCTTT. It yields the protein CASSPLFKSEAFF.

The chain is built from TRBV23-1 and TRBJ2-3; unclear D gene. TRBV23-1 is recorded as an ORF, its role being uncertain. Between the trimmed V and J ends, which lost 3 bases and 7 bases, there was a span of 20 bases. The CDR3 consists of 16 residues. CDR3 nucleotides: TGCGCCAGCAGTCAGCAACTTCTGACTGCGACAAATACGCAGTATTTT. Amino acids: CASSQQLLTATNTQYF.

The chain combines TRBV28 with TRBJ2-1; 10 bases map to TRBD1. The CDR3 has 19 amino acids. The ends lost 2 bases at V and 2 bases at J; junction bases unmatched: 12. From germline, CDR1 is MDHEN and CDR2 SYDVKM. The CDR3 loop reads CASSLGVWDRGDAYNEQFF. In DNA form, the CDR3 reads TGTGCCAGCAGTTTAGGAGTATGGGACAGGGGTGACGCCTACAATGAGCAGTTCTTC.

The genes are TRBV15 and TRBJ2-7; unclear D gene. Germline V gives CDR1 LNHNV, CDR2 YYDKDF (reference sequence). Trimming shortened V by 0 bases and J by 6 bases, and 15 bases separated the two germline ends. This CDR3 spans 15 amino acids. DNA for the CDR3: TGTGCCACCAGCAGAGATTACGGGCCAACCTTCGAGCAGTACTTC. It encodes CATSRDYGPTFEQYF. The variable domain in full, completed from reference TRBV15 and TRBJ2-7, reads DAMVIQNPRYQVTQFGKPVTLSCSQTLNHNVMYWYQQKSSQAPKLLFHYYDKDFNNEADTPDNFQSRRPNTSFCFLDIRSPGLGDTAMYLCATSRDYGPTFEQYFGPGTRLTVT.

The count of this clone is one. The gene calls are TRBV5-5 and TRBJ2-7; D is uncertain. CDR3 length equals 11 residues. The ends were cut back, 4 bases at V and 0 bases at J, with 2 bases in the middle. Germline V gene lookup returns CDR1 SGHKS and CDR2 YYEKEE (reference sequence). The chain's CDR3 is CASSVSYEQYF. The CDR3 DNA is TGTGCCAGCAGCGTCTCCTACGAGCAGTACTTC. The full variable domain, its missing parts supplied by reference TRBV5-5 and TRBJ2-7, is DAGVTQSPTHLIKTRGQQVTLRCSPISGHKSVSWYQQVLGQGPQFIFQYYEKEERGRGNFPDRFSARQFPNYSSELNVNALLLGDSALYLCASSVSYEQYFGPGTRLTVT.

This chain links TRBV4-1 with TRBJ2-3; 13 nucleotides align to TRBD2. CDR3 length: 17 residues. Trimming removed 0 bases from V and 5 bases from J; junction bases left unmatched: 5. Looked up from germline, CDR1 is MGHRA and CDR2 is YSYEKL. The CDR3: CASSQEGLAGQGDTQYF. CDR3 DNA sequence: TGCGCCAGCAGCCAAGAGGGACTAGCGGGACAGGGAGATACGCAGTATTTT.